This is a list of T cell receptor beta chains from one sample in a study of CD8+CD57+ T cells in acquired aplastic anemia. TCRdb re-called the reads with MiXCR, one entry per CDR3 protein. The sample contains 110,000 or so distinct CDR3 sequences, less than 65% of which appear only once. The sample was sorted CD4+, CD8+, or CD8+CD57+ T cells (not recorded which) from PBMCs. The receptor source for this set is a human donor in good health, serving as a control. Both conserved end residues are part of each CDR3. The order of the fields is CDR3 DNA, CDR3 protein, J gene, V gene, D gene, clone size, CDR3 length. D genes are given only for firm matches. Some rows mark clone size as missing; the rest say once, few, many or name a class of expanded clone.

CDR3 DNA: TGTGCCCTCAGTGAAAGAGGAAAAGAGGGCACTGAAGCTTTCTTT
CDR3 protein: CALSERGKEGTEAFF
J gene: TRBJ1-1
V gene: TRBV10-3
D gene: -
clone size: -
CDR3 length: 15

CDR3 DNA: TGTGCCAGCAGCCCGACCCTCACGGGCCCCTACGAGCAGTACTTC
CDR3 protein: CASSPTLTGPYEQYF
J gene: TRBJ2-7
V gene: TRBV9
D gene: -
clone size: many
CDR3 length: 15

CDR3 DNA: TGTGCCAGAAGTTACGGGGGATCCGTCCGGCAGTACTTC
CDR3 protein: CARSYGGSVRQYF
J gene: TRBJ2-7
V gene: TRBV6-2/TRBV6-3
D gene: -
clone size: -
CDR3 length: 13

CDR3 DNA: TGTGCCAGCAGCCCCCTCAGGATCGCAACTAATGAAAAACTGTTTTTT
CDR3 protein: CASSPLRIATNEKLFF
J gene: TRBJ1-4
V gene: TRBV9
D gene: -
clone size: -
CDR3 length: 16

CDR3 DNA: TGTGCCAGCAGTCCTACCGGGGCCTCCTACGAGCAGTACTTC
CDR3 protein: CASSPTGASYEQYF
J gene: TRBJ2-7
V gene: TRBV12-3/TRBV12-4
D gene: -
clone size: -
CDR3 length: 14

CDR3 DNA: TGTGCCAGCAGCTTTGGGTCGGTGCTTGGGGAGAGCGAGCAGTTCTTC
CDR3 protein: CASSFGSVLGESEQFF
J gene: TRBJ2-1
V gene: TRBV11-2
D gene: -
clone size: few
CDR3 length: 16

CDR3 DNA: TGTGCCAGCCGGACAGGGGACAACTATGGCTACACCTTC
CDR3 protein: CASRTGDNYGYTF
J gene: TRBJ1-2
V gene: TRBV19
D gene: TRBD1
clone size: -
CDR3 length: 13

CDR3 DNA: TGTGCCAGCAGGGCCCCGGGCCAAGAGACCCAGTACTTC
CDR3 protein: CASRAPGQETQYF
J gene: TRBJ2-5
V gene: TRBV10-3
D gene: -
clone size: -
CDR3 length: 13

CDR3 DNA: TGCGCCAGCAGCCAGTTTACGAATAGCAATCAGCCCCAGCATTTT
CDR3 protein: CASSQFTNSNQPQHF
J gene: TRBJ1-5
V gene: TRBV5-1
D gene: -
clone size: -
CDR3 length: 15

CDR3 DNA: TGTGCCAGCAGCCCTAGCGGGGGGGGGTCTGTGAGTGAGCAGTTCTTC
CDR3 protein: CASSPSGGGSVSEQFF
J gene: TRBJ2-1
V gene: TRBV9
D gene: TRBD2
clone size: few
CDR3 length: 16